These 28 T cell receptor beta chains were all obtained from the same sample, sequenced in a study of blood T cell repertoires in COVID-19. This table comes from immunoSEQ multiplex PCR, and its TCRdb copy is limited to in-frame clones, with some not included. The table shows about 170,000 clones, with 90% to 95% occurring only once. The specimen sequenced was peripheral blood. These receptors came from a woman between 50 and 59 years old with acute or convalescent COVID-19.

V gene TRBV6-2 or TRBV6-3 combines with J gene TRBJ1-4, with 10 bases matching TRBD1. J was trimmed by 8 bases and V by 7 bases; bases with no gene match: 13. Germline values: CDR1 MNHEY, CDR2 SVGEGT. The CDR3 is 16 amino acids. CDR3 loop: CASTPGQGMQREKLFF. Written as DNA, the CDR3 is TGTGCCAGCACCCCGGGACAGGGGATGCAGCGGGAAAAACTGTTTTTT.

The V call is TRBV30, the J call TRBJ1-2, with 8 bases identical to TRBD1. The CDR3 spans 15 residues. The germline V gene has CDR1 GTSNPN and CDR2 SVGIG (reference sequence). The junction had 8 bases not matched to a gene; V was cut back by 5 bases and J by 0 bases. The CDR3 nucleotides read TGTGCCTGGCGGCGACGGACAGGGACTAACTATGGCTACACCTTC. It encodes CAWRRRTGTNYGYTF.

The chain combines TRBV5-1 with TRBJ2-7, with 10 bases that match TRBD1. This CDR3 contains 14 residues. Germline CDR1 reads SGHRS; CDR2 reads YFSETQ. V was clipped by 4 bases and J by 7 bases; unmatched bases: 8. The CDR3 spells CASSDRQGAGEQYF. The DNA for the CDR3 is TGCGCCAGCAGCGACCGACAGGGGGCGGGGGAGCAGTACTTC. Based on the CDR3 plus reference TRBV5-1 and TRBJ2-7, the full variable domain is KAGVTQTPRYLIKTRGQQVTLSCSPISGHRSVSWYQQTPGQGLQFLFEYFSETQRNKGNFPGRFSGRQFSNSRSEMNVSTLELGDSALYLCASSDRQGAGEQYFGPGTRLTVT.

This chain links TRBV10-1 with TRBJ2-7; D might be TRBD1 (5 bases). Germline V gene lookup returns CDR1 WNHNN and CDR2 SYGVQD (reference sequence). V lost 2 bases to trimming and J lost 2 bases, with 22 bases between them. The CDR3 length is 18 residues. The CDR3 DNA is TGCGCCAGCAGTGAGATTACCTTGGGGCGGTCAACAACCTACGAGCAGTACTTC. This codes for CASSEITLGRSTTYEQYF.

The rearrangement links TRBV6-5 to TRBJ1-2, with 11 nucleotides matching TRBD1. The V segment lost 0 bases and the J segment 8 bases; nucleotides outside the gene matches: 2. CDR3 size: 14 residues. Per germline, CDR1 MNHEY and CDR2 SVGAGI. The DNA of the CDR3 is TGTGCCAGCAGTTACTCCCGGGACAGGGGGGGCTACACCTTC. Its translation is CASSYSRDRGGYTF.

This clone was observed a handful of times. The chain couples TRBV6-5 to TRBJ2-1; 7 bases are a match to TRBD1. J lost 1 base, V lost 7 bases, and 7 bases had no gene match. Germline V gives CDR1 MNHEY, CDR2 SVGAGI. CDR3 size: 15 residues. CDR3 sequence (DNA): TGTGCCAGCAATCCCCAGGGGGTTTCCTACAATGAGCAGTTCTTC. It specifies CASNPQGVSYNEQFF.

This clone was counted only a few times. The chain joins TRBV27 to TRBJ2-2; TRBD1 is a possible D gene (6 bases). V was trimmed by 6 bases and J by 5 bases, leaving 10 bases between them. The germline V gene encodes CDR1 MNHEY and CDR2 SMNVEV (reference sequence). This CDR3 has 13 residues. CDR3 sequence (DNA): TGTGCCAGCAGGCAGGGGTGGACCGGGGAGCTGTTTTTT. As protein: CASRQGWTGELFF.

The CDR3 region is CASSGGTSGVDEQYF. The CDR3 DNA is TGTGCCAGCAGTGGGGGGACTAGCGGCGTTGACGAGCAGTACTTC. V gene TRBV6-2 or TRBV6-3 combines with J gene TRBJ2-7, with 11 nucleotides matching TRBD2. The junction had 8 bases not matched to a gene; V was cut back by 5 bases and J by 5 bases. The CDR3 is 15 amino acids. Germline V CDR1 and CDR2: MNHEY, SVGEGT.

The CDR3 bases are TGTGCCTGGGGGCAGGGCGTTATCTACGAGCAGTACTTC. This gives the protein CAWGQGVIYEQYF. The rearrangement uses TRBV30 and TRBJ2-7; TRBD1 is a possible D gene (5 bases). This CDR3 comprises 13 residues. The V end was cut by 5 bases, the J end by 3 bases, with 14 bases between. Germline V gene sequence: CDR1 GTSNPN, CDR2 SVGIG (reference sequence).

This sequence joins TRBV9 and TRBJ1-3; D is perhaps TRBD1 (6 bases). V gave up 5 bases and J gave up 2 bases, with 17 bases separating them. The CDR3 covers 16 residues. Germline V gives CDR1 SGDLS, CDR2 YYNGEE. The CDR3 coding sequence is TGTGCCAGCAGTCGTTCCGGGACACAGACTGGAAACACCATATATTTT. This sequence encodes CASSRSGTQTGNTIYF.

The V gene is TRBV4-1, the J gene TRBJ2-2; no reliable D call. Between the trimmed V and J ends, which lost 0 bases and 2 bases, there was a span of 16 bases. Germline values: CDR1 MGHRA, CDR2 YSYEKL. The CDR3 is 18 amino acids. CDR3 loop: CASSQDVASPTNTGELFF. CDR3 bases: TGCGCCAGCAGCCAAGATGTAGCCTCCCCTACAAACACCGGGGAGCTGTTTTTT.

This sequence joins TRBV30 and TRBJ2-3, with 9 bases identical to TRBD1. This CDR3 is 17 amino acids long. J lost 4 bases, V lost 3 bases, and 14 bases had no gene match. Germline loops: CDR1 GTSNPN, CDR2 SVGIG (reference sequence). The CDR3: CAWRPKEGQGMPDTQYF. The CDR3 coding sequence is TGTGCCTGGAGACCAAAGGAGGGACAGGGAATGCCAGATACGCAGTATTTT. Drawing the rest from reference TRBV30 and TRBJ2-3, the complete variable domain is SQTIHQWPATLVQPVGSPLSLECTVEGTSNPNLYWYRQAAGRGLQLLFYSVGIGQISSEVPQNLSASRPQDRQFILSSKKLLLSDSGFYLCAWRPKEGQGMPDTQYFGPGTRLTVL.

This sequence joins TRBV7-9 and TRBJ2-7, with a weak D call TRBD2 (6 bases). From germline, CDR1 is SEHNR and CDR2 FQNEAQ (reference sequence). With 2 bases removed from V and 6 bases from J, the gap between germline ends came to 11 bases. CDR3 length equals 13 residues. CDR3 DNA sequence: TGTGCCAGCAGCTTACCGGGACTGGCCGAGCAGTACTTC. It encodes CASSLPGLAEQYF.

The J gene is TRBJ2-4, the V gene TRBV18, with 9 bases lining up with TRBD1. Germline V lookup: CDR1 KGHSH, CDR2 LQKENI. This CDR3 contains 16 residues. J was trimmed by 4 bases and V by 3 bases; bases with no gene match: 7. CDR3 nucleotides: TGTGCCAGCTCACCCGACAGGGGGAGTTCAAAAAACATTCAGTACTTC. This codes for CASSPDRGSSKNIQYF.

The V gene is TRBV3-1 (or the pseudogene TRBV3-2), the J gene TRBJ1-1; 9 positions match TRBD1. Germline V lookup: CDR1 LGHDT, CDR2 YNNKEL (reference sequence). The CDR3 covers 12 residues. V shed 3 bases and J 9 bases; nucleotides not matched to a gene: 2. CDR3 in DNA: TGTGCCAGCAGCCAGGGACAGGGACAAGCTTTCTTT. Translated: CASSQGQGQAFF.

The chain joins TRBV10-2 to TRBJ1-1; D remains unclear. Germline V lookup: CDR1 WSHSY, CDR2 SAAADI. The CDR3 consists of 13 residues. Trimming cost V 5 bases and J 3 bases, with 10 bases left between them. CDR3 nucleotides: TGCGCCAGCAGTCATACTAGGGACACTGAAGCTTTCTTT. Amino acid sequence: CASSHTRDTEAFF.

This chain connects TRBV25-1 to TRBJ1-1, with D possibly matching TRBD1 (6 bases). Trimming stripped 4 bases from V and 3 bases from J, with 15 bases between. CDR1 is MGHDK, CDR2 SYGVNS, per germline. The CDR3 has 15 amino acids. The CDR3 DNA is TGTGCCAGCAGTGGATGGACAGAGGAATACACTGAAGCTTTCTTT. Protein product: CASSGWTEEYTEAFF.

This clone was counted a few times. The V call is TRBV3-1 (or the pseudogene TRBV3-2), the J call TRBJ1-1; TRBD1 matches 8 bases. V gave up 1 base and J gave up 4 bases; unmatched junction bases: 5. The CDR3 runs to 15 residues. Germline V gene lookup returns CDR1 LGHDT and CDR2 YNNKEL (reference sequence). The CDR3 region is CASSQAGTGLTEAFF. CDR3 coding DNA: TGTGCCAGCAGCCAAGCGGGGACAGGACTCACTGAAGCTTTCTTT.

The chain employs TRBV28 and TRBJ1-1; D is possibly TRBD1 (5 bases). The CDR3 is 14 amino acids. The V and J ends lost 4 bases and 3 bases respectively, with 12 bases between them. Germline V gene data show CDR1 as MDHEN and CDR2 as SYDVKM. The CDR3 nucleotides are TGTGCCAGCAGTTCCTATTCGGGGGACACTGAAGCTTTCTTT. Protein sequence: CASSSYSGDTEAFF.

The gene calls are TRBV28 and TRBJ2-5, with a tentative D call TRBD1 (5 bases). Germline V gives CDR1 MDHEN, CDR2 SYDVKM. The CDR3 spans 16 residues. Trimming took 1 base from V and 2 from J, leaving 14 bases between them. CDR3 loop: CASSLSGQGPQETQYF. In nucleotides, the CDR3 is TGTGCCAGCAGTTTATCCGGGCAGGGTCCTCAAGAGACCCAGTACTTC.

A single count supports this clone. The chain uses TRBV11-3 and TRBJ2-1, with D perhaps TRBD1 (6 bases). V lost 5 bases, J lost 5 bases, and 13 bases lay in between. Germline V gene sequence: CDR1 SGHNT, CDR2 YENEEA. The CDR3 is 14 residues long. The CDR3 reads CASSPGTPDNEQFF. The CDR3 nucleotides read TGTGCCAGCAGCCCGGGGACACCCGACAATGAGCAGTTCTTC.

This rearrangement joins TRBV11-3 to TRBJ1-1; tentative D call: TRBD1 (5 bases). The V and J ends lost 4 bases and 3 bases respectively, with 21 bases between them. Germline CDR1 is SGHNT and CDR2 is YENEEA. This CDR3 has 17 residues. CDR3 amino acids: CASSSPVEGGADTEAFF. CDR3 coding DNA: TGTGCCAGCAGCTCGCCGGTGGAAGGAGGGGCTGACACTGAAGCTTTCTTT.

The chain recombines TRBV2 with TRBJ2-7; 12 bases map to TRBD2. Germline assignment: CDR1 SNHLY and CDR2 FYNNEI. With V trimmed by 7 bases and J by 3 bases, 7 bases remained unmatched. CDR3 length: 15 residues. The CDR3, as DNA: TGTGCCAGCAAGACTAGCGGGAGTAGTGTCTACGAGCAGTACTTC. As protein: CASKTSGSSVYEQYF.

The genes are TRBV27 and TRBJ1-4; tentative D call: TRBD1 (6 bases). The ends were cut back, 6 bases at V and 7 bases at J, with 30 bases in the middle. CDR3 length equals 19 residues. Germline CDR1 MNHEY, CDR2 SMNVEV (reference sequence). The CDR3 DNA follows: TGTGCCAGCAGCCCAACACAACATCGTGTCGGGGGGCGGTCTGAAAAACTGTTTTTT. Encoded protein: CASSPTQHRVGGRSEKLFF.

CDR3 protein: CASSYGNRVNSGYTF. In DNA form, the CDR3 reads TGTGCCAGCAGTTATGGGAACAGGGTCAACTCGGGCTACACCTTC. The V and J genes are TRBV6-6 and TRBJ1-2; a weak D match, TRBD1 (6 bases). V was clipped by 3 bases and J by 8 bases, with 19 bases between them. Germline lookup yields CDR1 MNHNY and CDR2 SVGAGI (reference sequence). This CDR3 spans 15 amino acids.

This chain uses TRBV28 with TRBJ2-1, with 10 bases matching TRBD2. V lost 4 bases, J lost 9 bases, and 6 bases stayed unmatched. The CDR3 runs to 14 residues. Looked up from germline, CDR1 is MDHEN and CDR2 is SYDVKM. As DNA, the CDR3 is TGTGCCAGCAGTTGGATTATAGCGGGAGGTGAGCAGTTCTTC. Translation: CASSWIIAGGEQFF.

This rearrangement joins TRBV19 to TRBJ1-1, with 7 bases aligning to TRBD1. The CDR3 has 16 amino acids. Losses at the gene ends were 4 bases for V and 0 bases for J; bases not matched to a gene: 8. Germline V gives CDR1 LNHDA, CDR2 SQIVND (reference sequence). The CDR3 DNA follows: TGTGCCAGTAGTACTTTGTTGACAGGGATGAACACTGAAGCTTTCTTT. Its translation is CASSTLLTGMNTEAFF.

The chain recombines TRBV21-1 with TRBJ1-5; the table's D call TRBD1 went unverified against the DNA. TRBV21-1 is classified as a pseudogene. The length of the CDR3 is 15 residues. CDR3 DNA: TGTGCCAGCAGCCCTAAGGAACAGGGGCATCAGCCCCAGCATTTT. This gives the protein CASSPKEQGHQPQHF.